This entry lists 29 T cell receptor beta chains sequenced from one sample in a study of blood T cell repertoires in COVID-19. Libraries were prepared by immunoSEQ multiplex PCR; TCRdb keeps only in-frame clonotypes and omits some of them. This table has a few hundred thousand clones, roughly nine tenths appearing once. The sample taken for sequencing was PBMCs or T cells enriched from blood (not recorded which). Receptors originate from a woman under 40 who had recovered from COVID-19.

The CDR3 DNA sequence: TGTGCCACCAGTGCCCGGGGGACTAGCGGGGGTAATGAGCAGTTCTTC. It is translated as CATSARGTSGGNEQFF. This chain connects TRBV24-1 to TRBJ2-1, with 14 bases matching TRBD2. The CDR3 is 16 amino acids. Germline CDR1 and CDR2: KGHDR and SFDVKD. V was pared by 5 bases and J by 7 bases, with 6 bases of the junction left unmatched.

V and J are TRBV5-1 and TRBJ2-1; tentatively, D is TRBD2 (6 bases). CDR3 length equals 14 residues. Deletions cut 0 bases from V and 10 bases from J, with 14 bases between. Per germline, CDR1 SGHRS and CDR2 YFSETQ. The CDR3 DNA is TGCGCCAGCAGCTTGGGACTAGGGGCGGTCGAGCAGTTCTTC. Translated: CASSLGLGAVEQFF.

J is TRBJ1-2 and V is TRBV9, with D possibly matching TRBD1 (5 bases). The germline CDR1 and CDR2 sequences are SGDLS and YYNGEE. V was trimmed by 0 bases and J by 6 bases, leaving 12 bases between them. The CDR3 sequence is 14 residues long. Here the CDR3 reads CASSVATAGHGYTF. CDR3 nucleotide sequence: TGTGCCAGCAGCGTAGCTACGGCGGGGCATGGCTACACCTTC.

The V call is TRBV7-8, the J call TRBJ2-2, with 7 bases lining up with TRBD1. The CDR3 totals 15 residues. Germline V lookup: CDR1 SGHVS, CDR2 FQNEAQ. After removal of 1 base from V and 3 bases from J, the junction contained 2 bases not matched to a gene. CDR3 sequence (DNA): TGTGCCAGCAGCTTAGACAGGGGCGACACCGGGGAGCTGTTTTTT. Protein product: CASSLDRGDTGELFF. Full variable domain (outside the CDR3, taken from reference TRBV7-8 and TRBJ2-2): GAGVSQSPRYKVAKRGQDVALRCDPISGHVSLFWYQQALGQGPEFLTYFQNEAQLDKSGLPSDRFFAERPEGSVSTLKIQRTQQEDSAVYLCASSLDRGDTGELFFGEGSRLTVL.

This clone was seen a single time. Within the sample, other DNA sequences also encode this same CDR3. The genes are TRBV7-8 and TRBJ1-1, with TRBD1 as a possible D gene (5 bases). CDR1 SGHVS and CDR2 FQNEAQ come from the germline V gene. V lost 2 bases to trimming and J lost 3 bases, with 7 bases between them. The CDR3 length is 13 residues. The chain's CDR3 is CASSLQGDTEAFF. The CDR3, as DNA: TGTGCCAGCAGCTTACAGGGTGACACTGAAGCTTTCTTT.

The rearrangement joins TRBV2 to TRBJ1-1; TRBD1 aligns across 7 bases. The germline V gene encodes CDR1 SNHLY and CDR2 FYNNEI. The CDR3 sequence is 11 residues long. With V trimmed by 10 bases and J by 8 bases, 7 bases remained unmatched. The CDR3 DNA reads TGTGCCATCGACAGGGCATCCGAAGCTTTCTTT. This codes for CAIDRASEAFF.

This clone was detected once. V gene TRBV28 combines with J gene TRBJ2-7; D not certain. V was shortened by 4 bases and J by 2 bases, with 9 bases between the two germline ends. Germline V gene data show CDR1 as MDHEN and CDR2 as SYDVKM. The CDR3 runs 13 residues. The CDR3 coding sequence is TGTGCCAGCAGTTCCGATGGGCCCTACGAGCAGTACTTC. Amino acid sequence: CASSSDGPYEQYF.

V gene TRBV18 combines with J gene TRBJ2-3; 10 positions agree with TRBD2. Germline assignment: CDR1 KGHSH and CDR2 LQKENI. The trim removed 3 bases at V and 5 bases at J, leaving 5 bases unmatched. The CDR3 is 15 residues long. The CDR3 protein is CASSPPAGGQDTQYF. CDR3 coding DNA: TGTGCCAGCTCACCCCCAGCGGGGGGGCAAGATACGCAGTATTTT.

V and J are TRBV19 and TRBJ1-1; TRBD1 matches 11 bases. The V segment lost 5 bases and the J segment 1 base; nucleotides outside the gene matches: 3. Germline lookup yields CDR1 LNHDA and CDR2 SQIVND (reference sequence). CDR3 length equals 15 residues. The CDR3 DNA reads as TGTGCCAGTAGTCCGGGGACAGGGGGGAACACTGAAGCTTTCTTT. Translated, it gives CASSPGTGGNTEAFF.

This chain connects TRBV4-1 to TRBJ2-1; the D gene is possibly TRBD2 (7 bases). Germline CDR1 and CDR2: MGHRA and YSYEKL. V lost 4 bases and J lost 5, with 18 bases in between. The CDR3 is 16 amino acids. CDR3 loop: CASSRGAGVINNEQFF. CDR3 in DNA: TGCGCCAGCAGCCGGGGGGCGGGGGTCATAAACAATGAGCAGTTCTTC.

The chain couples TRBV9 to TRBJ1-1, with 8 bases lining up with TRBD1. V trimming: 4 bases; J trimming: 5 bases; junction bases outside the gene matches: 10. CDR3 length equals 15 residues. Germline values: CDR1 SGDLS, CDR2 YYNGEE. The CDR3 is CASSSSGQGGTEAFF. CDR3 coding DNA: TGTGCCAGCAGCTCTTCCGGACAGGGAGGGACTGAAGCTTTCTTT.

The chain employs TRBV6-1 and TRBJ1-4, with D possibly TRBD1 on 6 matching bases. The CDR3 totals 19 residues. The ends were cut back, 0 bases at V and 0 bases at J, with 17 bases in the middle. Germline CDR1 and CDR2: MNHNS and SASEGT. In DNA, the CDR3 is TGTGCCAGCAGTGAAGCGATGAGGGGGAACTATGCAACTAATGAAAAACTGTTTTTT. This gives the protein CASSEAMRGNYATNEKLFF.

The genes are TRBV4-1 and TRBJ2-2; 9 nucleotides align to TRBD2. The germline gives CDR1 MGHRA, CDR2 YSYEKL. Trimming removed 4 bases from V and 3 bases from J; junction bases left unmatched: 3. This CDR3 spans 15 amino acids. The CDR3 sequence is CASSRRLADTGELFF. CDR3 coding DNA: TGCGCCAGCAGCCGGAGACTAGCGGACACCGGGGAGCTGTTTTTT.

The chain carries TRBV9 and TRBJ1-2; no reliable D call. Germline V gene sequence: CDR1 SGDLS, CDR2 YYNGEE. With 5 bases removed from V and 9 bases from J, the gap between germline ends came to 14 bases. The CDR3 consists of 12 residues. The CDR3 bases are TGTGCCAGCAGTGACTGGGAGTCAAGCTACACCTTC. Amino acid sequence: CASSDWESSYTF.

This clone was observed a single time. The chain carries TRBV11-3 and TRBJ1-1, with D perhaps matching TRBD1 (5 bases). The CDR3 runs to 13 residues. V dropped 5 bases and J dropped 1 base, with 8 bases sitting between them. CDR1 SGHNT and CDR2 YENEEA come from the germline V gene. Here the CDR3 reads CASSGRGNTEAFF. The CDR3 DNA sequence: TGTGCCAGCAGCGGAAGGGGGAACACTGAAGCTTTCTTT.

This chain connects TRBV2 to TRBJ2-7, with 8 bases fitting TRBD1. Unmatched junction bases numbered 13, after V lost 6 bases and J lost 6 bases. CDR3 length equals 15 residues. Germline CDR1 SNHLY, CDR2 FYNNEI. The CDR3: CASSPQTGTGGEQYF. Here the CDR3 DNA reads TGTGCCAGCAGCCCCCAGACCGGGACAGGAGGCGAGCAGTACTTC.

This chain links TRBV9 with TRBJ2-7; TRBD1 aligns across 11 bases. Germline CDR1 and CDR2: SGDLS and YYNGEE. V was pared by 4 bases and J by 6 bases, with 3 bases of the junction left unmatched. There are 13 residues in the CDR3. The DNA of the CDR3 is TGTGCCAGCAGCACGGGACAGGGGGGCGAGCAGTACTTC. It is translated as CASSTGQGGEQYF.

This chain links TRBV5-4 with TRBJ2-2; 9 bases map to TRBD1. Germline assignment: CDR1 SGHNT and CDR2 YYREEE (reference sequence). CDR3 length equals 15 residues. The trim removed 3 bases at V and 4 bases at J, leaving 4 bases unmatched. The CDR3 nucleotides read TGTGCCAGCAGCTCCGGGACAGGGAGCACCGGGGAGCTGTTTTTT. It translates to CASSSGTGSTGELFF.

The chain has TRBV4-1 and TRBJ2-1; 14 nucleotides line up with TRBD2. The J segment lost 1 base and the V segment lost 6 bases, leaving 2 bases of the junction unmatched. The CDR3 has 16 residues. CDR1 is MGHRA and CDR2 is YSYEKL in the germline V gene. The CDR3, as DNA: TGCGCCAGCAGGACTAGCGGGGGGGCGTCCTACAATGAGCAGTTCTTC. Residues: CASRTSGGASYNEQFF.

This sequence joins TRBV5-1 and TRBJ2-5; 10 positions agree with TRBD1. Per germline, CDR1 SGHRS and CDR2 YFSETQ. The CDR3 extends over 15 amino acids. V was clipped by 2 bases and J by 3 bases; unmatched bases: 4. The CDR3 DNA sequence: TGCGCCAGCAGCTTACGACAGGGGGCTGAAGAGACCCAGTACTTC. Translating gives CASSLRQGAEETQYF.

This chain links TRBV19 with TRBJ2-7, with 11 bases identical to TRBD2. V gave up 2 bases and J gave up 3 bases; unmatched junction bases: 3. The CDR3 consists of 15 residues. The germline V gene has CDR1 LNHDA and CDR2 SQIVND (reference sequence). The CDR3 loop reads CASSITSGRDYEQYF. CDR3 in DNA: TGTGCCAGTAGTATAACTAGCGGGAGAGACTACGAGCAGTACTTC.

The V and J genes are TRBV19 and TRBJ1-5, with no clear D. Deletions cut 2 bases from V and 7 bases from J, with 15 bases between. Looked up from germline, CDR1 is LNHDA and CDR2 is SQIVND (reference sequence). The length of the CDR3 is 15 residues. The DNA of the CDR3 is TGTGCCAGTAGTATAATTATAGGGAGCGTCCAGCCCCAGCATTTT. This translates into CASSIIIGSVQPQHF. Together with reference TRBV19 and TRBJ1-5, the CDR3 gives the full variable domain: DGGITQSPKYLFRKEGQNVTLSCEQNLNHDAMYWYRQDPGQGLRLIYYSQIVNDFQKGDIAEGYSVSREKKESFPLTVTSAQKNPTAFYLCASSIIIGSVQPQHFGDGTRLSIL.

This CDR3 reads CASSVRTDTGELFF. DNA for the CDR3: TGTGCCAGCAGCGTTAGGACAGATACCGGGGAGCTGTTTTTT. The rearrangement links TRBV9 to TRBJ2-2; perhaps TRBD1 as D (6 bases). The CDR3 sequence is 14 residues long. Trimming left V 2 bases short and J 5 bases short, with 10 bases between. The germline CDR1 and CDR2 sequences are SGDLS and YYNGEE.

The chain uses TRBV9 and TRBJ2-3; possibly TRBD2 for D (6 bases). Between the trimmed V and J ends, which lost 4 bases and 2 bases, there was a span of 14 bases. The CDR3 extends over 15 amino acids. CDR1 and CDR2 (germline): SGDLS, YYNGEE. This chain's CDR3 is CASSPGGANTDTQYF. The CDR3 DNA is TGTGCCAGCAGCCCCGGCGGGGCCAACACAGATACGCAGTATTTT.

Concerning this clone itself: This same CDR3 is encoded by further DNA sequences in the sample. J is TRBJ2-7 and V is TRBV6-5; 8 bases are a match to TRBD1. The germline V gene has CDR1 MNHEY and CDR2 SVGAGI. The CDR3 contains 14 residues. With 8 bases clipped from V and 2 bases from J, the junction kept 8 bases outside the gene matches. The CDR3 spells CASSYGQGTYEQYF. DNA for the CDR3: TGTGCCAGCTCGTATGGACAGGGCACCTACGAGCAGTACTTC.

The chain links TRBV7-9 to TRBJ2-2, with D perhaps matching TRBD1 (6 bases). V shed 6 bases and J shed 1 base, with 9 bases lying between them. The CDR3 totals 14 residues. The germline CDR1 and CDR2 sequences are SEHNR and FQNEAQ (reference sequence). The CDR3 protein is CASRQTGNTGELFF. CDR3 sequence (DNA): TGTGCCAGCAGACAGACAGGGAACACCGGGGAGCTGTTTTTT.

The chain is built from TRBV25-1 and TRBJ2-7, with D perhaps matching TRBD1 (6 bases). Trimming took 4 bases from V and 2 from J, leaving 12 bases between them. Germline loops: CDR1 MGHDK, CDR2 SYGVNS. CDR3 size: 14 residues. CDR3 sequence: CASSGADRPYEQYF. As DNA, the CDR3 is TGTGCCAGCAGTGGGGCCGACAGGCCCTACGAGCAGTACTTC.

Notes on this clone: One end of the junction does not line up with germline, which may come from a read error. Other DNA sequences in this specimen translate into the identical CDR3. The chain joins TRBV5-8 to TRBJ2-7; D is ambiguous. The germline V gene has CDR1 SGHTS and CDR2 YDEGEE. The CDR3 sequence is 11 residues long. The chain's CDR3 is CASSLYYEQYF. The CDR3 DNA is TGCGCCAGCAGCTTATACTACGAGCAGTACTTC.

CDR3: CASSPLKQGKQETQYF. The CDR3 nucleotides read TGTGCCAGTAGTCCCCTCAAACAGGGCAAGCAAGAGACCCAGTACTTC. The chain couples TRBV19 to TRBJ2-5; weak D call: TRBD1 (6 bases). Germline V lookup: CDR1 LNHDA, CDR2 SQIVND (reference sequence). CDR3 length: 16 amino acids. The V end lost 5 bases, the J end lost 2 bases, and 18 bases lay between the germline ends.